What follows describes a single T cell receptor (beta chain). The data are from a study of blood T cell repertoires in COVID-19. The repertoire was sequenced with immunoSEQ multiplex PCR; TCRdb's copy has only in-frame clones and lacks some. The repertoire holds about 140,000 clones, around 86% seen once, with about 11% in the top ten. This CDR3 region has 14 residues. Trimming shortened V by 6 bases and J by 4 bases, and 15 bases separated the two germline ends. Germline assignment: CDR1 MDHEN and CDR2 SYDVKM. The chain uses TRBV28 and TRBJ1-2; weak D call: TRBD1 (5 bases). Input material: PBMCs or T cells enriched from blood (not recorded which). This TCR was recovered from a man aged 55 to 70 who had recovered from COVID-19. The CDR3 DNA reads TGTGCCAGCAGACCGGGGGGGGGTGGCTATGGCTACACCTTC. This codes for CASRPGGGGYGYTF.